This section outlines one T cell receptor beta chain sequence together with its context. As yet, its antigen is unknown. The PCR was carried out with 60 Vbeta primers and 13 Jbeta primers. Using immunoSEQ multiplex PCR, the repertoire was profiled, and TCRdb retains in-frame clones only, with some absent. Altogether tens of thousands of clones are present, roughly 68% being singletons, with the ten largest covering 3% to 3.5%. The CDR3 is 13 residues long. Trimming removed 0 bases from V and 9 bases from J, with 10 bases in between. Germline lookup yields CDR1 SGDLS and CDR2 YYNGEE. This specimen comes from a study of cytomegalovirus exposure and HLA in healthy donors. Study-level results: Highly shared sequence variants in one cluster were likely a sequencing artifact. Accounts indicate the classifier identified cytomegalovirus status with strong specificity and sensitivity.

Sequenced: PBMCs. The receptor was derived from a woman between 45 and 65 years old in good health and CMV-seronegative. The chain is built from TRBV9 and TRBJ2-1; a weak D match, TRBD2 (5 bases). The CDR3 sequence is CASSVVGSGEQFF. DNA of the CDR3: TGTGCCAGCAGCGTAGTAGGGAGTGGTGAGCAGTTCTTC.